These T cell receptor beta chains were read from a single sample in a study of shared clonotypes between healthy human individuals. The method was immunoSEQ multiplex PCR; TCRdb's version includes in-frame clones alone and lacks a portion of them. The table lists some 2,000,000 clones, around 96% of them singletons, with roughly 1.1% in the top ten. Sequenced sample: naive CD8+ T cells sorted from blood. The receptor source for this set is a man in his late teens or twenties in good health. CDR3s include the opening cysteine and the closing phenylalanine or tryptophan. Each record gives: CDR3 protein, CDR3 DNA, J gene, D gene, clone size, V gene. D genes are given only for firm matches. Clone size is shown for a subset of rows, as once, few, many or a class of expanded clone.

CDR3: CASSSTGYEQFF; DNA: TGTGCCAGCAGCTCGACAGGGTATGAGCAGTTCTTC; J: TRBJ2-1; D: TRBD1; size: few; V: TRBV5-8
CDR3: CAWSSGALYF; DNA: TGTGCCTGGAGTTCAGGGGCCTTGTACTTC; J: TRBJ2-7; D: NA; size: NA; V: TRBV30
CDR3: CAIPGQGAYEQYF; DNA: TGTGCCATCCCGGGACAGGGGGCTTACGAGCAGTACTTC; J: TRBJ2-7; D: TRBD1; size: NA; V: TRBV6-1
CDR3: CASSPGNPRVDNSPLHF; DNA: TGTGCCAGCAGCCCCGGGAACCCTAGGGTGGATAATTCACCCCTCCACTTT; J: TRBJ1-6; D: NA; size: few; V: TRBV7-9
CDR3: CASSTSPGDTQYF; DNA: TGTGCCAGCAGCACCTCCCCTGGGGATACGCAGTATTTT; J: TRBJ2-3; D: NA; size: NA; V: TRBV11-2
CDR3: CAWSVLGQGEQYF; DNA: TGTGCCTGGAGTGTACTGGGACAGGGGGAGCAGTACTTC; J: TRBJ2-7; D: TRBD1; size: NA; V: TRBV30
CDR3: CASSIPRRDPGELFF; DNA: TGTGCCAGTAGTATACCCCGGCGGGACCCCGGGGAGCTGTTTTTT; J: TRBJ2-2; D: NA; size: NA; V: TRBV19
CDR3: CASSPLAKNIQYF; DNA: TGTGCCAGCAGCCCCCTAGCCAAAAACATTCAGTACTTC; J: TRBJ2-4; D: NA; size: NA; V: TRBV9
CDR3: CATSTANEQYF; DNA: TGTGCCACCAGCACGGCTAACGAGCAGTACTTC; J: TRBJ2-7; D: NA; size: NA; V: TRBV15
CDR3: CASSPGPGQGGLIGTDTQYF; DNA: TGTGCCAGCAGCCCAGGCCCGGGACAGGGGGGGTTAATAGGCACAGATACGCAGTATTTT; J: TRBJ2-3; D: TRBD1; size: NA; V: TRBV7-6
CDR3: CASSQSMTGNTGELFF; DNA: TGCGCCAGCAGCCAGTCCATGACAGGGAACACCGGGGAGCTGTTTTTT; J: TRBJ2-2; D: NA; size: NA; V: TRBV4-3
CDR3: CASSKTANTEAFF; DNA: TGTGCCTCTTCCAAGACAGCGAACACTGAAGCTTTCTTT; J: TRBJ1-1; D: NA; size: NA; V: TRBV6-1
CDR3: CASSYGQGHHEQYF; DNA: TGTGCCAGCAGTTACGGCCAGGGGCACCACGAGCAGTACTTC; J: TRBJ2-7; D: NA; size: NA; V: TRBV6-5
CDR3: CASSLDREESGNQPQHF; DNA: TGTGCCAGCAGCTTGGATAGGGAGGAATCGGGCAATCAGCCCCAGCATTTT; J: TRBJ1-5; D: NA; size: NA; V: TRBV5-8
CDR3: CASSFGLAGGTDTQYF; DNA: TGTGCCAGCAGCTTTGGACTAGCGGGGGGCACAGATACGCAGTATTTT; J: TRBJ2-3; D: TRBD2; size: once; V: TRBV7-9
CDR3: CASSSRTGSSYEQYF; DNA: TGTGCCAGCAGTTCCCGGACCGGTAGCTCCTACGAGCAGTACTTC; J: TRBJ2-7; D: NA; size: NA; V: TRBV28
CDR3: CASSDDQQTDSPLHF; DNA: TGTGCCAGCAGCGACGACCAACAAACAGATTCACCCCTCCACTTT; J: TRBJ1-6; D: NA; size: NA; V: TRBV6-5
CDR3: CASSPDLLAQYF; DNA: TGTGCCAGCAGTCCAGACCTTCTTGCGCAGTATTTT; J: TRBJ2-3; D: NA; size: NA; V: TRBV6-5
CDR3: CASSEGQGGQETQYF; DNA: TGTGCCAGCAGTGAGGGACAGGGGGGCCAAGAGACCCAGTACTTC; J: TRBJ2-5; D: TRBD1; size: NA; V: TRBV25-1
CDR3: CASSLASAGAWNEQFF; DNA: TGTGCCAGCAGCTTAGCGTCAGCGGGAGCATGGAATGAGCAGTTCTTC; J: TRBJ2-1; D: TRBD2; size: NA; V: TRBV7-9
CDR3: CASSLVGYSNQPQHF; DNA: TGTGCCAGCAGCTTGGTGGGGTATAGCAATCAGCCCCAGCATTTT; J: TRBJ1-5; D: NA; size: NA; V: TRBV5-8
CDR3: CASSPGAPETQYF; DNA: TGTGCCAGCAGCCCCGGGGCCCCAGAGACCCAGTACTTC; J: TRBJ2-5; D: NA; size: NA; V: TRBV11-2
CDR3: CASSPGTLAKNIQYF; DNA: TGTGCCAGCAGTCCCGGGACACTAGCCAAAAACATTCAGTACTTC; J: TRBJ2-4; D: NA; size: NA; V: TRBV27
CDR3: CASSLAAVHYNEQFF; DNA: TGTGCCAGCAGCTTAGCGGCTGTACACTACAATGAGCAGTTCTTC; J: TRBJ2-1; D: NA; size: once; V: TRBV11-2
CDR3: CASSDGLGYEQYF; DNA: TGTGCCAGCAGTGACGGGCTAGGTTACGAGCAGTACTTC; J: TRBJ2-7; D: NA; size: NA; V: TRBV6-4
CDR3: CATSSPEHTGKNEKLFF; DNA: TGTGCCACCAGCAGTCCTGAACACACAGGCAAAAATGAAAAACTGTTTTTT; J: TRBJ1-4; D: NA; size: once; V: TRBV15
CDR3: CASSWRDFGEQYF; DNA: TGTGCCAGCAGCTGGCGGGACTTCGGCGAGCAGTACTTC; J: TRBJ2-7; D: NA; size: NA; V: TRBV5-8
CDR3: CASSPQGVQGVTHEQYF; DNA: TGTGCCAGCAGTCCTCAGGGGGTGCAGGGGGTCACACACGAGCAGTACTTC; J: TRBJ2-7; D: TRBD1; size: NA; V: TRBV27
CDR3: CASRIVNAGELFF; DNA: TGTGCCAGCAGAATAGTGAATGCCGGGGAGCTGTTTTTT; J: TRBJ2-2; D: NA; size: NA; V: TRBV7-6
CDR3: CASSVEGGALADTQYF; DNA: TGTGCCAGCAGCGTAGAAGGGGGAGCGCTAGCAGATACGCAGTATTTT; J: TRBJ2-3; D: NA; size: NA; V: TRBV9
CDR3: CASSLISSNTGELFF; DNA: TGTGCCAGCAGTTTAATAAGTTCCAACACCGGGGAGCTGTTTTTT; J: TRBJ2-2; D: NA; size: NA; V: TRBV27
CDR3: CSVEWGWGTDTQYF; DNA: TGCAGCGTTGAATGGGGATGGGGGACAGATACGCAGTATTTT; J: TRBJ2-3; D: NA; size: NA; V: TRBV29-1
CDR3: CASRETGPKPYGYTF; DNA: TGTGCCAGCAGGGAAACAGGGCCCAAGCCGTATGGCTACACCTTC; J: TRBJ1-2; D: NA; size: NA; V: TRBV2
CDR3: CASSYSGAGFYEQYF; DNA: TGTGCCAGCAGTTACTCGGGTGCAGGGTTCTACGAGCAGTACTTC; J: TRBJ2-7; D: NA; size: NA; V: TRBV6-5
CDR3: CASSTTGEGNQPQHF; DNA: TGTGCCAGTAGTACGACAGGGGAGGGCAATCAGCCCCAGCATTTT; J: TRBJ1-5; D: TRBD1; size: NA; V: TRBV19
CDR3: CASSEIGLQNTEAFF; DNA: TGTGCCAGCAGTGAGATAGGACTTCAGAACACTGAAGCTTTCTTT; J: TRBJ1-1; D: NA; size: NA; V: TRBV2
CDR3: CSVEILGANTEAFF; DNA: TGCAGCGTTGAAATTTTAGGTGCGAACACTGAAGCTTTCTTT; J: TRBJ1-1; D: NA; size: once; V: TRBV29-1
CDR3: CATSREGVRLDTQYF; DNA: TGTGCCACCAGCAGAGAAGGGGTTCGATTGGATACGCAGTATTTT; J: TRBJ2-3; D: NA; size: once; V: TRBV15
CDR3: CASSLGQGGQIGYTF; DNA: TGTGCCAGTAGTCTTGGGCAGGGAGGACAGATTGGCTACACCTTC; J: TRBJ1-2; D: NA; size: NA; V: TRBV19
CDR3: CASSLALAGGQFYEQYF; DNA: TGTGCCAGCAGCTTAGCGCTAGCGGGAGGCCAGTTCTACGAGCAGTACTTC; J: TRBJ2-7; D: TRBD2; size: NA; V: TRBV7-6
CDR3: CASSDRNFQETQYF; DNA: TGTGCCAGCAGTGACAGGAACTTCCAAGAGACCCAGTACTTC; J: TRBJ2-5; D: NA; size: NA; V: TRBV6-5
CDR3: CASNFGTAYEQYF; DNA: TGTGCCAGCAATTTTGGGACAGCCTACGAGCAGTACTTC; J: TRBJ2-7; D: TRBD1; size: once; V: TRBV28
CDR3: CASSRSSGSSYEQYF; DNA: TGCGCCAGCAGCCGTTCTAGCGGGAGCTCCTACGAGCAGTACTTC; J: TRBJ2-7; D: TRBD2; size: NA; V: TRBV4-1
CDR3: CASSPGRDIQETQYF; DNA: TGTGCCAGCTCACCGGGAAGGGATATCCAAGAGACCCAGTACTTC; J: TRBJ2-5; D: NA; size: NA; V: TRBV18
CDR3: CASSSKKTSGNTYEQYF; DNA: TGTGCCAGCAGCTCAAAAAAGACTAGCGGGAATACCTACGAGCAGTACTTC; J: TRBJ2-7; D: TRBD2; size: NA; V: TRBV7-8
CDR3: CASSELNQPQHF; DNA: TGTGCCAGCAGTGAATTAAATCAGCCCCAGCATTTT; J: TRBJ1-5; D: NA; size: few; V: TRBV6-1
CDR3: CASSTALGEGQPQHF; DNA: TGTGCCAGCAGCACCGCCCTGGGGGAGGGACAGCCCCAGCATTTT; J: TRBJ1-5; D: NA; size: NA; V: TRBV28
CDR3: CASSEGTSGGNSYNEQFF; DNA: TGTGCCAGCAGTGAAGGGACTAGCGGGGGGAACTCCTACAATGAGCAGTTCTTC; J: TRBJ2-1; D: TRBD2; size: NA; V: TRBV6-1
CDR3: CASSQGPDTGELFF; DNA: TGCGCCAGCAGCCAAGGCCCAGATACCGGGGAGCTGTTTTTT; J: TRBJ2-2; D: NA; size: NA; V: TRBV4-1
CDR3: CASRRGDEHAEAFF; DNA: TGTGCCAGCAGGCGGGGGGACGAACACGCTGAAGCTTTCTTT; J: TRBJ1-1; D: NA; size: NA; V: TRBV28
CDR3: CATSGRTSGETQYF; DNA: TGTGCCACCAGCGGCCGGACTAGCGGGGAGACCCAGTACTTC; J: TRBJ2-5; D: TRBD2; size: NA; V: TRBV15